The 2 T cell receptor beta chains below come from one sample, sequenced in a study of blood T cell repertoires in COVID-19. TCRdb's table, derived via immunoSEQ multiplex PCR, lists solely in-frame clones and lacks some. This table holds approximately 120,000 clones, around 80% found once. What was sequenced was peripheral blood. The receptor set was obtained from a human donor in a cohort sampled during active or convalescent COVID-19.

V usage is TRBV11-3 and J usage is TRBJ1-1, with 7 bases identical to TRBD1. CDR1 and CDR2 from the germline V gene are SGHNT and YENEEA. This CDR3 region has 13 residues. V was pared by 8 bases and J by 2 bases, with 5 bases of the junction left unmatched. CDR3 sequence: CASGGDSNTEAFF. The CDR3 DNA reads as TGTGCCAGCGGAGGGGACAGCAACACTGAAGCTTTCTTT. The full variable domain, rest sourced from reference TRBV11-3 and TRBJ1-1, is EAGVVQSPRYKIIEKKQPVAFWCNPISGHNTLYWYLQNLGQGPELLIRYENEEAVDDSQLPKDRFSAERLKGVDSTLKIQPAELGDSAVYLCASGGDSNTEAFFGQGTRLTVV.

The chain couples TRBV14 to TRBJ1-4; 7 nucleotides align to TRBD1. This CDR3 region has 14 residues. Germline CDR1 and CDR2: SGHDN and FVKESK. The J segment lost 7 bases and the V segment lost 4 bases, leaving 6 bases of the junction unmatched. Here the CDR3 reads CASSRQGVGEKLFF. Here the CDR3 DNA reads TGTGCCAGCAGCCGACAGGGTGTAGGTGAAAAACTGTTTTTT. Based on the CDR3 plus reference TRBV14 and TRBJ1-4, the full variable domain is EAGVTQFPSHSVIEKGQTVTLRCDPISGHDNLYWYRRVMGKEIKFLLHFVKESKQDESGMPNNRFLAERTGGTYSTLKVQPAELEDSGVYFCASSRQGVGEKLFFGSGTQLSVL.